This TCR beta chain emerged from a study of control samples from healthy donors and cancer patients. Notes on this clone: Different DNA sequences within this sample yield the same CDR3.

V lost 2 bases, J lost 4 bases, and 6 bases lay in between. Germline loops: CDR1 ENHRY, CDR2 SYGVKD. The CDR3 consists of 13 residues. The repertoire was sequenced with immunoSEQ multiplex PCR; TCRdb's copy has only in-frame clones and lacks some. This sample has roughly 100,000 clones, with about 91% found just once. The receptor was derived from a woman aged 18-29 years in good health. J is TRBJ1-5 and V is TRBV10-3, with no clear D. Sequencing was performed on blood. The CDR3 here is CAISEAGNQPQHF. CDR3 nucleotide sequence: TGTGCCATCAGTGAGGCAGGTAATCAGCCCCAGCATTTT.